The 30 T cell receptor beta chains given below trace back to one sample, sequenced in a study of PD-1 blockade in classical Hodgkin lymphoma. Generated by immunoSEQ multiplex PCR, the TCRdb table keeps only in-frame clones and is missing some. The table has roughly 100,000 clones, roughly nine tenths seen once; the top ten hold around 17%. Time point here: cycle 4 day 1 (C4D1), after five to seven weeks of nivolumab. Relapses following autologous stem cell transplantation were seen in all patients, with brentuximab vedotin exposure varying. The sample consisted of peripheral blood mononuclear cells (PBMCs), taken before the fourth cycle of nivolumab. Source of these receptors: a human donor with classical Hodgkin lymphoma.

This chain connects TRBV20-1 to TRBJ2-3; D gene ambiguous. V was trimmed by 5 bases and J by 6 bases, leaving 9 bases between them. CDR3 length: 11 amino acids. The germline V gene encodes CDR1 DFQATT and CDR2 SNEGSKA (reference sequence). The CDR3 sequence: CSAEMRDTQYF. The CDR3 region has the DNA TGCAGTGCTGAAATGAGGGATACGCAGTATTTT.

J is TRBJ2-7 and V is TRBV4-1, with 8 bases lining up with TRBD2. CDR3 length equals 16 residues. The junction had 11 bases not matched to a gene; V was cut back by 0 bases and J by 7 bases. From germline, CDR1 is MGHRA and CDR2 YSYEKL. This CDR3 reads CASSQDSAGVYWEQYF. The DNA for the CDR3 is TGCGCCAGCAGCCAAGATTCAGCGGGAGTATATTGGGAGCAGTACTTC.

This rearrangement joins TRBV12-5 to TRBJ2-5; 8 nucleotides line up with TRBD1. Germline assignment: CDR1 LGHNT and CDR2 FRNRAP. The CDR3 is made up of 13 amino acids. V trimming: 6 bases; J trimming: 4 bases; junction bases outside the gene matches: 4. CDR3 in DNA: TGTGCTAGTGGGCCACAGGGGGGAGAGACCCAGTACTTC. It encodes CASGPQGGETQYF.

This chain joins TRBV11-2 and TRBJ2-7; tentatively, D is TRBD1 or TRBD2 (6 bases each). Trimming took 4 bases from V and 5 from J, leaving 15 bases between them. This CDR3 comprises 14 residues. Germline CDR1 SGHAT, CDR2 FQNNGV. CDR3 in DNA: TGTGCCAGCAGCTCCCTGGGGGGCAGTAACGAGCAGTACTTC. This sequence encodes CASSSLGGSNEQYF.

The genes are TRBV15 and TRBJ1-5; unclear D gene. Germline V gene lookup returns CDR1 LNHNV and CDR2 YYDKDF (reference sequence). V dropped 0 bases and J dropped 2 bases, with 11 bases sitting between them. CDR3 length: 16 amino acids. This CDR3 reads CATSREYNSGNQPQHF. The DNA for the CDR3 is TGTGCCACCAGCAGAGAATATAACAGCGGCAATCAGCCCCAGCATTTT.

The chain combines TRBV29-1 with TRBJ1-2, with 8 nucleotides matching TRBD1. V shed 7 bases and J 3 bases; nucleotides not matched to a gene: 7. CDR3 size: 13 residues. Germline CDR1 is SQVTM and CDR2 is ANQGSEA. The CDR3 loop reads CSARSTGDYGYTF. The CDR3 DNA reads as TGCAGCGCGAGATCGACAGGGGACTATGGCTACACCTTC.

V and J are TRBV19 and TRBJ2-3; 11 nucleotides align to TRBD2. Germline V gene lookup returns CDR1 LNHDA and CDR2 SQIVND (reference sequence). This CDR3 has 15 residues. Losses at the gene ends were 7 bases for V and 0 bases for J; bases not matched to a gene: 3. CDR3 protein: CASTRTSGSTDTQYF. The CDR3 nucleotides read TGTGCCAGTACACGGACTAGCGGGAGCACAGATACGCAGTATTTT.

The chain links TRBV28 to TRBJ1-2, with D unresolved. Per the germline V gene, CDR1 is MDHEN and CDR2 is SYDVKM. CDR3 length: 12 amino acids. Trimming took off 3 bases at V and 4 bases at J, with 6 bases between the two ends. The CDR3, as DNA: TGTGCCAGCAGTTTGAATGGCTATGGCTACACCTTC. Encoded protein: CASSLNGYGYTF.

CDR3 nucleotide sequence: TGTGCCAGCAGCCGGACTCCGGGATCAGATACGCAGTATTTT. Translated: CASSRTPGSDTQYF. V and J are TRBV27 and TRBJ2-3; D is perhaps TRBD2 (5 bases). Germline CDR1 is MNHEY and CDR2 is SMNVEV (reference sequence). V dropped 6 bases and J dropped 4 bases, with 14 bases sitting between them. This CDR3 spans 14 amino acids.

The rearrangement joins TRBV7-2 to TRBJ1-1; TRBD1 agrees at 7 bases. CDR1 and CDR2 (germline): SGHTA, FQGNSA. The CDR3 sequence is 14 residues long. Trimming cost V 1 base and J 3 bases; bases outside gene matches: 2. The CDR3 nucleotides are TGTGCCAGCAGCTTAGGACAGGGTCACACTGAAGCTTTCTTT. The encoded protein is CASSLGQGHTEAFF.

The chain links TRBV5-4 to TRBJ2-1; D might be TRBD1 (6 bases). The V and J ends lost 2 bases and 5 bases respectively, with 17 bases between them. The CDR3 has 16 amino acids. CDR1 and CDR2 from the germline V gene are SGHNT and YYREEE (reference sequence). The chain's CDR3 is CASSFLMTGFDNEQFF. In nucleotides, the CDR3 is TGTGCCAGCAGCTTCCTAATGACAGGTTTTGACAATGAGCAGTTCTTC.

This clone has just one count. V and J are TRBV7-6 and TRBJ2-2, with 12 bases fitting TRBD2. The CDR3 spans 15 residues. Germline V lookup: CDR1 SGHVS, CDR2 FNYEAQ. The ends lost 5 bases at V and 5 bases at J; junction bases unmatched: 3. The CDR3 reads CASSQTSGRTGELFF. The CDR3, as DNA: TGTGCCAGCAGCCAGACTAGCGGGAGAACCGGGGAGCTGTTTTTT.

The J gene is TRBJ1-4, the V gene TRBV2; D remains unclear. The CDR3 covers 13 residues. V dropped 6 bases and J dropped 6 bases, with 11 bases sitting between them. Germline-derived CDR1 and CDR2 are SNHLY and FYNNEI. Here the CDR3 reads CASRVGRDEKLFF. The CDR3 nucleotides are TGTGCCAGCAGGGTGGGTCGCGATGAAAAACTGTTTTTT.

This clone was recorded a few times. The V and J genes are TRBV4-3 and TRBJ1-1; D gene uncertain. Germline CDR1 is LGHNA and CDR2 is YSLEER. V was clipped by 2 bases and J by 0 bases, with 22 bases between them. CDR3 length: 19 amino acids. CDR3 sequence (DNA): TGCGCCAGCAGCCAACGTCTCGGACTGTCCGATACGGTGAACACTGAAGCTTTCTTT. Translation gives CASSQRLGLSDTVNTEAFF.

This clone was observed a few times. The chain carries TRBV29-1 and TRBJ2-3, with TRBD2 as a possible D gene (5 bases). The germline V gene has CDR1 SQVTM and CDR2 ANQGSEA. CDR3 length: 12 residues. Trimming removed 5 bases at V and 5 bases at J, with 11 bases between. The chain's CDR3 is CSVRTGGDTQYF. CDR3 nucleotide sequence: TGCAGCGTTCGGACTGGTGGAGATACGCAGTATTTT.

The V gene is TRBV6-5, the J gene TRBJ1-1, with 9 nucleotides matching TRBD1. The CDR3 length is 15 residues. The junction had 10 bases not matched to a gene; V was cut back by 6 bases and J by 5 bases. The V gene's germline CDR1 is MNHEY and CDR2 SVGAGI. The CDR3 bases are TGTGCCAGCAGGTATCACAGGGGGCCGTGGACTGAAGCTTTCTTT. Translation gives CASRYHRGPWTEAFF.

V usage is TRBV4-3 and J usage is TRBJ2-7; 9 nucleotides line up with TRBD1. The CDR3 covers 14 residues. The V gene end was trimmed by 4 bases and the J gene end by 0 bases; junction bases not matched to a gene: 1. Germline CDR1 is LGHNA and CDR2 is YSLEER. CDR3 sequence (DNA): TGCGCCAGCAGCCGGGGACAGGGCTCCTACGAGCAGTACTTC. Its translation is CASSRGQGSYEQYF.

This clone was seen only once. V is TRBV18 and J is TRBJ2-3, with TRBD1 identical over 7 bases. This CDR3 region has 15 residues. J gave up 3 bases and V 5 bases, and 8 bases lay outside the gene matches. Germline V lookup: CDR1 KGHSH, CDR2 LQKENI. The CDR3 reads CASSNGQVGTDTQYF. The DNA of the CDR3 is TGTGCCAGCTCAAACGGACAGGTCGGGACAGATACGCAGTATTTT. Based on the CDR3 plus reference TRBV18 and TRBJ2-3, the full variable domain is NAGVMQNPRHLVRRRGQEARLRCSPMKGHSHVYWYRQLPEEGLKFMVYLQKENIIDESGMPKERFSAEFPKEGPSILRIQQVVRGDSAAYFCASSNGQVGTDTQYFGPGTRLTVL.

V is TRBV2 and J is TRBJ2-1; TRBD2 matches 10 bases. Trimming removed 6 bases from V and 10 bases from J; junction bases left unmatched: 9. Germline V gene lookup returns CDR1 SNHLY and CDR2 FYNNEI. This CDR3 is 14 amino acids long. The CDR3 DNA reads as TGTGCCAGCAGCGGGACTAGCGTTCTTTTGGAGCAGTTCTTC. Protein sequence: CASSGTSVLLEQFF. Looking up the rest from reference TRBV2 and TRBJ2-1 gives the full variable domain: EPEVTQTPSHQVTQMGQEVILRCVPISNHLYFYWYRQILGQKVEFLVSFYNNEISEKSEIFDDQFSVERPDGSNFTLKIRSTKLEDSAMYFCASSGTSVLLEQFFGPGTRLTVL.

The chain couples TRBV5-5 to TRBJ2-7, with a tentative D call TRBD1 (5 bases). Deletions cut 0 bases from V and 6 bases from J, with 10 bases between. CDR3 length equals 13 residues. CDR1 and CDR2 from the germline V gene are SGHKS and YYEKEE (reference sequence). For the CDR3, the DNA is TGTGCCAGCAGCTTGGAGCAGGGTAGCGAGCAGTACTTC. Amino acid sequence: CASSLEQGSEQYF. The full variable domain, completed using reference TRBV5-5 and TRBJ2-7, is DAGVTQSPTHLIKTRGQQVTLRCSPISGHKSVSWYQQVLGQGPQFIFQYYEKEERGRGNFPDRFSARQFPNYSSELNVNALLLGDSALYLCASSLEQGSEQYFGPGTRLTVT.

The rearrangement uses TRBV4-1 and TRBJ2-7, with 8 bases identical to TRBD2. This CDR3 has 18 amino acids. V was clipped by 1 base and J by 2 bases; unmatched bases: 13. The germline CDR1 and CDR2 sequences are MGHRA and YSYEKL. The CDR3 protein is CASSQAVGPGLVTYEQYF. DNA for the CDR3: TGCGCCAGCAGCCAAGCCGTGGGTCCGGGACTAGTGACCTACGAGCAGTACTTC.

V is TRBV19 and J is TRBJ1-1; no reliable D call. This CDR3 has 14 amino acids. Germline CDR1 reads LNHDA; CDR2 reads SQIVND (reference sequence). V was pared by 5 bases and J by 0 bases, with 10 bases between. The CDR3 region has the DNA TGTGCCAGTAGTCGCCTACCGATGAACACTGAAGCTTTCTTT. The encoded protein is CASSRLPMNTEAFF.

This sequence joins TRBV2 and TRBJ2-7; no reliable D call. CDR3 size: 12 residues. The germline CDR1 and CDR2 sequences are SNHLY and FYNNEI. The germline V and J ends were trimmed by 10 bases and 0 bases, with 10 bases remaining between them. The CDR3 DNA is TGTGCCACCGACTCCTACTCCTACGAGCAGTACTTC. Protein: CATDSYSYEQYF.

The V and J genes are TRBV28 and TRBJ2-1; D remains ambiguous. This CDR3 region has 11 residues. V shed 3 bases and J shed 7 bases, with 4 bases lying between them. Germline V lookup: CDR1 MDHEN, CDR2 SYDVKM. The CDR3 spells CASSLRNEQFF. The CDR3, as DNA: TGTGCCAGCAGTTTGAGGAATGAGCAGTTCTTC.

Remarks on this clone: Additional DNA sequences in this sample encode the identical CDR3. V is TRBV15 and J is TRBJ1-4; tentative D call: TRBD1 (5 bases). Germline lookup yields CDR1 LNHNV and CDR2 YYDKDF (reference sequence). This CDR3 has 13 amino acids. Trimming cost V 3 bases and J 8 bases, with 10 bases left between them. In DNA, the CDR3 is TGTGCCACCAGCAGGGACCGGGGGGAAAAACTGTTTTTT. Its translation is CATSRDRGEKLFF.

V gene TRBV30 combines with J gene TRBJ1-1; D is uncertain. Germline V gene lookup returns CDR1 GTSNPN and CDR2 SVGIG (reference sequence). The V end was cut by 1 base, the J end by 5 bases, with 8 bases between. The CDR3 spans 12 residues. The CDR3 DNA reads as TGTGCCTGGAGTGCTGGGTGGACTGAAGCTTTCTTT. Residues: CAWSAGWTEAFF.

The chain employs TRBV29-1 and TRBJ2-1, with TRBD2 matching over 8 bases. The CDR3 sequence is 15 residues long. CDR1 is SQVTM and CDR2 is ANQGSEA in the germline V gene. Trimming took 6 bases from V and 4 from J; bases not matched to a gene: 11. The CDR3 DNA follows: TGCAGCGTGACCTCCGGGACTAGGGGGTACAATGAGCAGTTCTTC. Translation: CSVTSGTRGYNEQFF.

This chain links TRBV9 with TRBJ2-7; perhaps TRBD2 as D (5 bases). Germline CDR1 SGDLS, CDR2 YYNGEE. Trimming cost V 1 base and J 2 bases, with 13 bases left between them. The CDR3 is 15 residues long. The DNA of the CDR3 is TGTGCCAGCAGCGTATCTGGGAGTGTACCCTACGAGCAGTACTTC. Protein sequence: CASSVSGSVPYEQYF.

The chain uses TRBV4-2 and TRBJ2-3; D is ambiguous. Germline CDR1 and CDR2: LGHNA and YNFKEQ. This CDR3 is 17 amino acids long. Trimming left V 0 bases short and J 1 base short, with 14 bases between. This CDR3 is CASSQDLGGRGTDTQYF. DNA for the CDR3: TGTGCCAGCAGCCAAGATTTGGGCGGCCGCGGCACAGATACGCAGTATTTT.

The rearrangement joins TRBV5-1 to TRBJ2-7; possible D gene TRBD2, 6 bases. Germline V gene data show CDR1 as SGHRS and CDR2 as YFSETQ. The CDR3 runs to 15 residues. Trimming removed 0 bases at V and 5 bases at J, with 15 bases between. The CDR3 nucleotides read TGCGCCAGCAGCTTGGATGCGGGCCGCGGGAACGAGCAGTACTTC. Amino acids: CASSLDAGRGNEQYF. Full variable domain (rest looked up from reference TRBV5-1 and TRBJ2-7): KAGVTQTPRYLIKTRGQQVTLSCSPISGHRSVSWYQQTPGQGLQFLFEYFSETQRNKGNFPGRFSGRQFSNSRSEMNVSTLELGDSALYLCASSLDAGRGNEQYFGPGTRLTVT.